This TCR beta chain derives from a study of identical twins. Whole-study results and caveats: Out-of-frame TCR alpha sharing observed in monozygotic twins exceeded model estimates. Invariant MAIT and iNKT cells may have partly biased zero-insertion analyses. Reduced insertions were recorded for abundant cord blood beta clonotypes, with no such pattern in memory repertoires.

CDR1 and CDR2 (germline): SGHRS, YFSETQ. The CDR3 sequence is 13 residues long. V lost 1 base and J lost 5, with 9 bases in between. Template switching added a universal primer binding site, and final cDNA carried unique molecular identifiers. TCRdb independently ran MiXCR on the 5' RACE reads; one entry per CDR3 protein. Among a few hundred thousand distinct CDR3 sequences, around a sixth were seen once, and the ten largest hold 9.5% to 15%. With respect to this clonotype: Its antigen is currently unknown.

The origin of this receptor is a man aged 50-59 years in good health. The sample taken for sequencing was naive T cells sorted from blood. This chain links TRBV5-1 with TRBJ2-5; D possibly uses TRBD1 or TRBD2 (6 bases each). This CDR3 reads CASSLSGAETQYF. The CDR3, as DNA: TGCGCCAGCAGCTTGTCGGGGGCTGAGACCCAGTACTTC.